Presented here are 29 T cell receptor beta chains from one specimen sequenced in a study of blood T cell repertoires in COVID-19. TCRdb's copy holds only in-frame clones and misses some; the assay was immunoSEQ multiplex PCR. The sample has roughly 74,000 clones, 70% to 90% seen once; the top ten hold 1.5% to 2.5%. Sequencing was done on a sample of peripheral blood. The receptors were gathered from a woman older than 75 with active or convalescent COVID-19.

V and J are TRBV30 and TRBJ1-1, with 9 bases that match TRBD1. V was clipped by 4 bases and J by 4 bases; unmatched bases: 4. CDR1 GTSNPN and CDR2 SVGIG come from the germline V gene (reference sequence). CDR3 length: 13 amino acids. The CDR3 loop reads CAWTPDRGTEAFF. CDR3 bases: TGTGCCTGGACCCCGGACAGGGGCACTGAAGCTTTCTTT. Full variable domain (remainder filled in from reference TRBV30 and TRBJ1-1): SQTIHQWPATLVQPVGSPLSLECTVEGTSNPNLYWYRQAAGRGLQLLFYSVGIGQISSEVPQNLSASRPQDRQFILSSKKLLLSDSGFYLCAWTPDRGTEAFFGQGTRLTVV.

This clone was detected only once. V gene TRBV7-2 combines with J gene TRBJ1-6, with a possible D match to TRBD1 (6 bases). The CDR3 totals 16 residues. Trimming shortened V by 5 bases and J by 1 base, and 12 bases separated the two germline ends. In germline, CDR1 is SGHTA, CDR2 FQGNSA. In nucleotides, the CDR3 is TGTGCCAGCAGCAAGACAGGAGGATCCTATAATTCACCCCTCCACTTT. It is translated as CASSKTGGSYNSPLHF.

This clone was counted a few times. The chain combines TRBV9 with TRBJ1-2; TRBD1 aligns across 12 bases. V trimming: 4 bases; J trimming: 6 bases; junction bases outside the gene matches: 7. Per the germline V gene, CDR1 is SGDLS and CDR2 is YYNGEE. The CDR3 is made up of 15 amino acids. CDR3 residues: CASSLEGQGAHGYTF. CDR3 nucleotide sequence: TGTGCCAGCAGCTTAGAGGGACAGGGGGCGCATGGCTACACCTTC.

This chain connects TRBV5-4 to TRBJ2-3; D perhaps matches TRBD2 (6 bases). Trimming stripped 4 bases from V and 4 bases from J, with 10 bases between. This CDR3 has 13 residues. The germline V gene encodes CDR1 SGHNT and CDR2 YYREEE (reference sequence). The CDR3 DNA reads TGTGCCAGCAGCGACCCGGGAGCAGATACGCAGTATTTT. This translates into CASSDPGADTQYF. Filled out from reference TRBV5-4 and TRBJ2-3, the complete variable domain reads ETGVTQSPTHLIKTRGQQVTLRCSSQSGHNTVSWYQQALGQGPQFIFQYYREEENGRGNFPPRFSGLQFPNYSSELNVNALELDDSALYLCASSDPGADTQYFGPGTRLTVL.

This rearrangement joins TRBV28 to TRBJ2-3; 13 nucleotides agree with TRBD2. J gave up 4 bases and V 4 bases, and 2 bases lay outside the gene matches. Germline V CDR1 and CDR2: MDHEN, SYDVKM. The CDR3 has 15 amino acids. CDR3 in amino acids: CASSSGLAGADTQYF. Written as DNA, the CDR3 is TGTGCCAGCAGTTCAGGACTAGCGGGAGCAGATACGCAGTATTTT. Together with reference TRBV28 and TRBJ2-3, the CDR3 gives the full variable domain: DVKVTQSSRYLVKRTGEKVFLECVQDMDHENMFWYRQDPGLGLRLIYFSYDVKMKEKGDIPEGYSVSREKKERFSLILESASTNQTSMYLCASSSGLAGADTQYFGPGTRLTVL.

The J gene is TRBJ1-2, the V gene TRBV7-2; D call uncertain. V lost 2 bases to trimming and J lost 2 bases, with 15 bases between them. This CDR3 contains 16 residues. The germline V gene encodes CDR1 SGHTA and CDR2 FQGNSA. The CDR3 DNA sequence: TGTGCCAGCAGCTTAAACACCGCCAGACTCAACTATGGCTACACCTTC. It yields the protein CASSLNTARLNYGYTF.

The gene calls are TRBV7-9 and TRBJ1-1, with a tentative D call TRBD1 (5 bases). Looked up from germline, CDR1 is SEHNR and CDR2 is FQNEAQ (reference sequence). CDR3 length equals 12 residues. V was trimmed by 5 bases and J by 6 bases, leaving 10 bases between them. CDR3 in DNA: TGTGCCAGCAGCCCGGACACCCCTGAAGCTTTCTTT. Translation: CASSPDTPEAFF.

The chain joins TRBV9 to TRBJ2-5; possible D gene TRBD1, 5 bases. The CDR3 loop spans 15 amino acids. With 0 bases removed from V and 5 bases from J, the gap between germline ends came to 14 bases. CDR1 is SGDLS and CDR2 is YYNGEE in the germline V gene. The CDR3 region has the DNA TGTGCCAGCAGCGTAGATTCAGGGATGTGGGAGACCCAGTACTTC. Translating it yields CASSVDSGMWETQYF.

This chain links TRBV9 with TRBJ2-2, with 9 positions matching TRBD2. The CDR3 length is 17 residues. Germline lookup yields CDR1 SGDLS and CDR2 YYNGEE. V dropped 0 bases and J dropped 6; count of bases not matched to a gene: 9. The chain's CDR3 is CASSVEASGANAGELFF. The CDR3 DNA reads TGTGCCAGCAGCGTAGAGGCTAGCGGGGCAAATGCCGGGGAGCTGTTTTTT.

Only one count was recorded for this clone. The chain carries TRBV30 and TRBJ1-3; 8 bases match TRBD1. This CDR3 region has 15 residues. Germline lookup yields CDR1 GTSNPN and CDR2 SVGIG (reference sequence). V gave up 3 bases and J gave up 0 bases; unmatched junction bases: 4. The CDR3 sequence is CAWSETGDSGNTIYF. The CDR3 nucleotides read TGTGCCTGGAGCGAGACAGGGGACTCTGGAAACACCATATATTTT.

The chain employs TRBV7-2 and TRBJ2-2; D remains ambiguous. Germline V gene lookup returns CDR1 SGHTA and CDR2 FQGNSA. The CDR3 consists of 16 residues. Deletions cut 5 bases from V and 0 bases from J, with 13 bases between. CDR3 nucleotides: TGTGCCAGCAGCATCTCACAGCTATCGAACACCGGGGAGCTGTTTTTT. Protein: CASSISQLSNTGELFF.

V gene TRBV3-1 (or the pseudogene TRBV3-2) combines with J gene TRBJ1-2; TRBD1 agrees at 11 bases. The CDR3 is made up of 15 amino acids. Trimming removed 3 bases from V and 4 bases from J; junction bases left unmatched: 4. CDR1 and CDR2 (germline): LGHDT, YNNKEL (reference sequence). CDR3 DNA: TGTGCCAGCAGCCACTGGGACAGGGGGTCCTATGGCTACACCTTC. This translates into CASSHWDRGSYGYTF.

The V gene is TRBV6-2 or TRBV6-3, the J gene TRBJ2-7, with a possible D match to TRBD2 (6 bases). Germline V lookup: CDR1 MNHEY, CDR2 SVGEGT. The CDR3 runs to 16 residues. Trimming stripped 6 bases from V and 2 bases from J, with 20 bases between. The CDR3 is CASSFPGGSTPYEQYF. CDR3 nucleotide sequence: TGTGCCAGCAGCTTTCCCGGGGGTAGTACCCCCTACGAGCAGTACTTC.

CDR3 coding DNA: TGTGCCAGCAGCCGTAAAGGGGGAGAGACCCAGTACTTC. Protein sequence: CASSRKGGETQYF. The V gene is TRBV7-9, the J gene TRBJ2-5; D is possibly TRBD1 (6 bases). The CDR3 extends over 13 amino acids. V dropped 5 bases and J dropped 4 bases, with 11 bases sitting between them. Germline V gene sequence: CDR1 SEHNR, CDR2 FQNEAQ (reference sequence).

The rearrangement uses TRBV7-8 and TRBJ1-1; no reliable D call. This CDR3 comprises 13 residues. The V gene's germline CDR1 is SGHVS and CDR2 FQNEAQ. The ends were cut back, 6 bases at V and 1 base at J, with 9 bases in the middle. The CDR3 DNA is TGTGCCAGCAGTTACACAGCGAACACTGAAGCTTTCTTT. It yields the protein CASSYTANTEAFF. Using reference TRBV7-8 and TRBJ1-1 for the parts outside the CDR3, the full variable domain is GAGVSQSPRYKVAKRGQDVALRCDPISGHVSLFWYQQALGQGPEFLTYFQNEAQLDKSGLPSDRFFAERPEGSVSTLKIQRTQQEDSAVYLCASSYTANTEAFFGQGTRLTVV.

This clone was seen a few times. One end of the junction is discordant with germline, which a read error may explain. CDR3: CASSRTPGLANEQFF. The CDR3 DNA reads TGTGCTAGCAGCCGCACTCCGGGACTAGCCAATGAGCAGTTCTTC. The rearrangement joins TRBV7-7 to TRBJ2-1, with TRBD2 identical over 9 bases. CDR3 length: 15 amino acids. The germline gives CDR1 SSHAT, CDR2 FNYEAQ (reference sequence). Using reference TRBV7-7 and TRBJ2-1 for the parts outside the CDR3, the full variable domain is GAGVSQSPRYKVTKRGQDVTLRCDPISSHATLYWYQQALGQGPEFLTYFNYEAQPDKSGLPSDRFSAERPEGSISTLTIQRTEQRDSAMYRCASSRTPGLANEQFFGPGTRLTVL.

The V gene is TRBV7-6, the J gene TRBJ1-2, with 12 bases fitting TRBD1. Germline CDR1 reads SGHVS; CDR2 reads FNYEAQ. This CDR3 is 18 amino acids long. Unmatched junction bases numbered 16, after V lost 5 bases and J lost 6 bases. The CDR3 DNA reads TGTGCCAGCAGCCTTTACCTATGGGTGGGACAGGGGGCCGATGGCTACACCTTC. It is translated as CASSLYLWVGQGADGYTF.

V and J are TRBV29-1 and TRBJ1-1; D uncertain. Germline V lookup: CDR1 SQVTM, CDR2 ANQGSEA. The V end lost 4 bases, the J end lost 5 bases, and 11 bases lay between the germline ends. The CDR3 runs 12 residues. This chain's CDR3 is CSVAEGGTEAFF. CDR3 nucleotide sequence: TGCAGCGTTGCTGAGGGAGGGACTGAAGCTTTCTTT. The complete variable domain, with remaining parts taken from reference TRBV29-1 and TRBJ1-1, reads SAVISQKPSRDICQRGTSLTIQCQVDSQVTMMFWYRQQPGQSLTLIATANQGSEATYESGFVIDKFPISRPNLTFSTLTVSNMSPEDSSIYLCSVAEGGTEAFFGQGTRLTVV.

The gene calls are TRBV5-1 and TRBJ1-1; TRBD1 might be the D (5 bases). CDR1 and CDR2 (germline): SGHRS, YFSETQ. This CDR3 has 16 amino acids. V dropped 4 bases and J dropped 11 bases, with 27 bases sitting between them. In DNA form, the CDR3 reads TGCGCCAGCAGCGTGGGGCAGGGAAGGAAGATTGCAGAGGCTTTCTTT. This codes for CASSVGQGRKIAEAFF.

This sequence joins TRBV19 and TRBJ1-1; 10 positions match TRBD1. CDR1 LNHDA and CDR2 SQIVND come from the germline V gene (reference sequence). This CDR3 has 13 residues. Germline trimming cut 4 bases from V and 5 bases from J; bases unmatched to any gene: 1. As DNA, the CDR3 is TGTGCCAGTAGTACGGGACAGGGGACTGAAGCTTTCTTT. Encoded protein: CASSTGQGTEAFF.

V gene TRBV7-3 combines with J gene TRBJ2-1, with 8 bases that match TRBD2. The junction had 6 bases not matched to a gene; V was cut back by 4 bases and J by 4 bases. The CDR3 has 15 residues. CDR1 is SGHTA, CDR2 FQGTGA, per germline. The CDR3 nucleotides read TGTGCCAGCAGCTCAACGGGAGGGTCGTACAATGAGCAGTTCTTC. It yields the protein CASSSTGGSYNEQFF.

The genes are TRBV6-2 or TRBV6-3 and TRBJ2-3; 14 bases map to TRBD2. The CDR3 is made up of 18 amino acids. In germline, CDR1 is MNHEY, CDR2 SVGEGT. V shed 6 bases, J shed 8 bases, and the junction held 16 bases outside the gene matches. DNA of the CDR3: TGTGCCAGCAGCCCTCGACTAGCGGGGGGGCAATCGCGGGGTACGCAGTATTTT. It yields the protein CASSPRLAGGQSRGTQYF.

The V call is TRBV2, the J call TRBJ1-2, with D possibly matching TRBD1 (6 bases). Germline CDR1 and CDR2: SNHLY and FYNNEI. Trimming stripped 5 bases from V and 5 bases from J, with 6 bases between. This CDR3 region has 11 residues. The CDR3 reads CASSTGYGYTF. The CDR3 region has the DNA TGTGCCAGCAGTACAGGGTATGGCTACACCTTC.

The rearrangement joins TRBV19 to TRBJ2-2; tentatively, D is TRBD2 (5 bases). With 1 base removed from V and 7 bases from J, the gap between germline ends came to 16 bases. The CDR3 is made up of 16 amino acids. From germline, CDR1 is LNHDA and CDR2 SQIVND (reference sequence). DNA for the CDR3: TGTGCCAGTAGTATAGGTCGGGGTAGCAAGGGCGGGGAGCTGTTTTTT. Protein: CASSIGRGSKGGELFF.

The CDR3 DNA reads TGTGCCAGCAGTTTAAACAGGCAGGGGATCCAAGAGACCCAGTACTTC. Its protein is CASSLNRQGIQETQYF. The chain is built from TRBV28 and TRBJ2-5, with D perhaps TRBD1 (6 bases). CDR3 length: 16 residues. Trimming removed 2 bases from V and 1 base from J, with 14 bases in between. The germline gives CDR1 MDHEN, CDR2 SYDVKM.

The chain is built from TRBV12-3 or TRBV12-4 and TRBJ1-4; D perhaps matches TRBD1 (5 bases). This CDR3 is 10 amino acids long. The V and J ends lost 10 bases and 8 bases respectively, with 8 bases between them. The CDR3 coding sequence is TGTGCCATCGGGGGGGAAAAACTGTTTTTT. Protein product: CAIGGEKLFF.

Points on this clone: Other DNA sequences in the same sample also yield this CDR3. The CDR3 sequence is CASGPDRANTGELFF. The CDR3 DNA is TGTGCTAGTGGACCGGACAGGGCGAACACCGGGGAGCTGTTTTTT. The chain couples TRBV12-5 to TRBJ2-2, with TRBD1 identical over 8 bases. The CDR3 has 15 residues. With V trimmed by 6 bases and J by 0 bases, 3 bases remained unmatched. Germline CDR1 and CDR2: LGHNT and FRNRAP.

The rearrangement joins TRBV11-2 to TRBJ2-7; D may be TRBD2 (7 bases). In germline, CDR1 is SGHAT, CDR2 FQNNGV. The V and J ends lost 5 bases and 7 bases respectively, with 15 bases between them. The CDR3 extends over 13 amino acids. The CDR3 protein is CASSQGTTGEQYF. The CDR3 DNA is TGTGCCAGCAGCCAGGGGACTACAGGGGAGCAGTACTTC.

This clone is a singleton in its sample. This chain uses TRBV7-6 with TRBJ1-3; D is possibly TRBD1 (6 bases). The germline gives CDR1 SGHVS, CDR2 FNYEAQ. The CDR3 has 13 amino acids. Trimming removed 5 bases at V and 4 bases at J, with 9 bases between. CDR3 protein: CASSGTNGNTIYF. CDR3 bases: TGTGCCAGCAGCGGGACAAACGGAAACACCATATATTTT.